This T cell receptor beta chain was found in a study of T cells in Graves' hyperthyroidism and ophthalmopathy. Amplification yielded TCR beta CDR3 regions, with RNA transcripts as the source. The HTBI set primed first-round TCR CDR3 RT-PCR. MiXCR, run by TCRdb on the multiplex PCR reads, gives a single entry per CDR3 protein. The sample shows about half a million distinct CDR3 sequences, around 21% of them seen only once. The length of the CDR3 is 14 residues. Trimming left V 5 bases short and J 2 bases short, with 12 bases between. Sequenced sample: blood. This sequence originates from a man aged 18 to 35 with Graves' hyperthyroidism. The chain links TRBV12-3 or TRBV12-4 to TRBJ1-2; D is possibly TRBD1 (5 bases). This CDR3 is CASSLGGGNYGYTF. CDR3 sequence (DNA): TGTGCCAGCAGTCTCGGGGGGGGGAACTATGGCTACACCTTC.